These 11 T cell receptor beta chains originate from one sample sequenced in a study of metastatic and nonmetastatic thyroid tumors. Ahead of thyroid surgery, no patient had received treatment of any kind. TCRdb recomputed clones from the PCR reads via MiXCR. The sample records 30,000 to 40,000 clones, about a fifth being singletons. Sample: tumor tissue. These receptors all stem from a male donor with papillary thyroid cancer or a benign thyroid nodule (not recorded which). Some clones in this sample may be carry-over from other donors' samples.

In DNA, the CDR3 is TGCAGCGTTGAACTACCGACAGGGGCATACGAGCAGTACTTC. Amino acid sequence: CSVELPTGAYEQYF. The chain combines TRBV29-1 with TRBJ2-7, with 8 bases matching TRBD1. V was pared by 2 bases and J by 4 bases, with 7 bases of the junction left unmatched. There are 14 residues in the CDR3. Germline CDR1 and CDR2: SQVTM and ANQGSEA.

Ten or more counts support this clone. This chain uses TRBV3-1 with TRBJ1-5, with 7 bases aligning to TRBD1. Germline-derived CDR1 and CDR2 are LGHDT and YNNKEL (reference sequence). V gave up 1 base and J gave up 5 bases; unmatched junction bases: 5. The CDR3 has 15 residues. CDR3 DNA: TGTGCCAGCAGCCAAGGTCCAGGGGGGCATCAGCCCCAGCATTTT. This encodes CASSQGPGGHQPQHF.

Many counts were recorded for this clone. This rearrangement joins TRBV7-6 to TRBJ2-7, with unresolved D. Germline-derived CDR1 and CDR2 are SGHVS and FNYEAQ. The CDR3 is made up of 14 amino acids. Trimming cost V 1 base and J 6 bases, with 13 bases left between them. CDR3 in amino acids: CASSLDNTFGEQYF. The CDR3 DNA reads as TGTGCCAGCAGCTTAGACAATACATTCGGCGAGCAGTACTTC.

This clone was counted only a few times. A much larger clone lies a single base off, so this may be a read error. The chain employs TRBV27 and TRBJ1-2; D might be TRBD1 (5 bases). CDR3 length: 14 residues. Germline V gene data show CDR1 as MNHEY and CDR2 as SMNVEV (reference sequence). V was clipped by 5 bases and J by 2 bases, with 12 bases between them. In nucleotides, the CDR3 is TGTGCCAGCAGTCTTCTCCAGGGCAACTATGGCTACACCTTC. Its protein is CASSLLQGNYGYTF.

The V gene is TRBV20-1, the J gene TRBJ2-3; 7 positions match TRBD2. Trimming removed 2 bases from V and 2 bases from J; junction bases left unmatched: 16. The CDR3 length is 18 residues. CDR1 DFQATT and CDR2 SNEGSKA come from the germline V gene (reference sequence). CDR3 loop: CSARPVQGRGGDTDTQYF. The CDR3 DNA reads TGCAGTGCTAGACCCGTCCAAGGGCGGGGAGGGGACACAGATACGCAGTATTTT.

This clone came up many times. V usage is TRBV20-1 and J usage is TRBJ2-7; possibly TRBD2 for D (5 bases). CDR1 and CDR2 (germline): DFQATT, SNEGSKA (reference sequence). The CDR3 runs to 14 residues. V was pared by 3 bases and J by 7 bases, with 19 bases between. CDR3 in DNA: TGCAGTGCTAGCGAGGGTTTGGGGTCTCGGGAGCAGTACTTC. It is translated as CSASEGLGSREQYF.

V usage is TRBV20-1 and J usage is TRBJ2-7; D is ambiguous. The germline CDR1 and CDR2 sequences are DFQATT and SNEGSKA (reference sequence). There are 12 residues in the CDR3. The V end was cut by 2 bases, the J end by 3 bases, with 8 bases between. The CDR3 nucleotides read TGCAGTGCTAGAAACCAGTTCTACGAGCAGTACTTC. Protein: CSARNQFYEQYF.

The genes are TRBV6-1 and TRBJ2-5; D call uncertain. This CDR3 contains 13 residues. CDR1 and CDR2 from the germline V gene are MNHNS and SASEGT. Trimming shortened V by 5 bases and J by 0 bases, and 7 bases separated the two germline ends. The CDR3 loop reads CASSQTYQETQYF. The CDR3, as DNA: TGTGCCAGCAGTCAAACGTACCAAGAGACCCAGTACTTC.

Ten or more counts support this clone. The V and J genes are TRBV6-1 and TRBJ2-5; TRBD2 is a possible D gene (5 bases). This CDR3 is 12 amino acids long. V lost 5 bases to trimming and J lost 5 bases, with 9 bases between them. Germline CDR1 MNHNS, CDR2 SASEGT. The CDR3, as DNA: TGTGCCAGCAGTTATACGGGGGAGACCCAGTACTTC. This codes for CASSYTGETQYF.

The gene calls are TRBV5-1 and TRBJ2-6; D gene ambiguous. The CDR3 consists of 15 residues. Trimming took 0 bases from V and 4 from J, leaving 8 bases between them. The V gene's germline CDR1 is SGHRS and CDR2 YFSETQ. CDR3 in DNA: TGCGCCAGCAGCTTGGGTTCCTCCGGGGCCAACGTCCTGACTTTC. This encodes CASSLGSSGANVLTF.

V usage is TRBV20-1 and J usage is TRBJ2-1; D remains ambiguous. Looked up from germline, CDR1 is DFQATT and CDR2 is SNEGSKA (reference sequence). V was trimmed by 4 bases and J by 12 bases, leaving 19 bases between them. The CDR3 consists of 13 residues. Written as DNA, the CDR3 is TGCAGTGCTACTGGACCTAGTGGAATGCGGCAGTTCTTC. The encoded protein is CSATGPSGMRQFF.